This T cell receptor beta chain stems from a study of T cell repertoires in cytomegalovirus infection. TCRdb re-called the reads through MiXCR, storing one row per CDR3 protein. Seen here are approximately 250,000 distinct CDR3 sequences, roughly an eighth observed once, and the top ten hold approximately 1.6%. The CDR3 runs 17 residues. CDR1 and CDR2 (germline): LNHDA, SQIVND (reference sequence). With V trimmed by 1 base and J by 3 bases, 4 bases remained unmatched. Study outcomes and limitations: HLA-C-restricted CMV clonotypes gave the most frequent clonotype in two of eight donors. Summed public TCR beta family frequency identified CMV carriers bearing the relevant HLA.

At least ten counts were recorded for this clonotype. The antigen remains unidentified. The sequenced sample was PBMCs. V usage is TRBV19 and J usage is TRBJ2-1; 12 nucleotides line up with TRBD2. This clonotype originated in a human donor in good health (CMV status not recorded). Some clones in this sample may be carry-over from other donors' samples. CDR3: CASSIVQGLAGYNEQFF. CDR3 nucleotide sequence: TGTGCCAGTAGTATAGTACAGGGACTAGCGGGCTACAATGAGCAGTTCTTC.